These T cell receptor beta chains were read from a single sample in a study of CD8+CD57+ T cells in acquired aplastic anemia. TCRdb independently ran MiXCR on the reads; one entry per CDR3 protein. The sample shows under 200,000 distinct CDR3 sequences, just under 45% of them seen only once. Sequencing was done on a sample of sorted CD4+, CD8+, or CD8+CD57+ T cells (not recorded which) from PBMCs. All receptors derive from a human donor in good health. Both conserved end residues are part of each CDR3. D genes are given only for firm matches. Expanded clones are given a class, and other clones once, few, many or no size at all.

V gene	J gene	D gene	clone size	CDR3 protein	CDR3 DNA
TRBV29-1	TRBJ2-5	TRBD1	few	CSVRQGAGAETQYF	TGCAGCGTAAGACAGGGGGCTGGAGCGGAGACCCAGTACTTC
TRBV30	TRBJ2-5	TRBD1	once	CAREDRGTETQYF	TGTGCCCGAGAAGACAGGGGGACAGAGACCCAGTACTTC
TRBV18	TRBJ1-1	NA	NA	CASSLSGATEAFF	TGTGCCAGCTCTTTGTCAGGGGCCACTGAAGCTTTCTTT
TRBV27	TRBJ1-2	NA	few	CASSFGPGRNYGYTF	TGTGCCAGCAGTTTTGGGCCAGGGAGGAACTATGGCTACACCTTC
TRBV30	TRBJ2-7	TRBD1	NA	CAWSLVGQGSYEQYF	TGTGCCTGGAGCCTAGTAGGACAGGGCTCCTACGAGCAGTACTTC
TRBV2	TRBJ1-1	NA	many	CASSLRGGNTEAFF	TGTGCCAGCAGTCTTCGGGGGGGGAACACTGAAGCTTTCTTT
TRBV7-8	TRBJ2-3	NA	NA	CASSYRTGAEDTQYF	TGTGCCAGCAGCTACAGGACTGGGGCGGAAGATACGCAGTATTTT
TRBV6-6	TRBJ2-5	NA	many	CASSYEGQETQYF	TGTGCCAGCAGTTACGAGGGTCAAGAGACCCAGTACTTC
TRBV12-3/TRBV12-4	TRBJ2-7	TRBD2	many	CASRPGTSGNYEQYF	TGTGCCAGCAGACCTGGGACTAGCGGGAATTACGAGCAGTACTTC
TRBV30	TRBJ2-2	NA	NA	CAWTLKGVNGELFF	TGTGCCTGGACCCTAAAGGGGGTGAACGGGGAGCTGTTTTTT
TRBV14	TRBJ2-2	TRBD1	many	CASSARTGVNTGELFF	TGTGCCAGCAGCGCTCGGACAGGGGTGAACACCGGGGAGCTGTTTTTT
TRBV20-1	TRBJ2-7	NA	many	CSARVKALSYEQYF	TGCAGTGCTAGAGTGAAAGCCCTTTCCTACGAGCAGTACTTC
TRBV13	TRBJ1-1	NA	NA	CASGGQLNTEAFF	TGTGCCAGCGGGGGACAACTGAACACTGAAGCTTTCTTT
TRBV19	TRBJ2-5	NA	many	CAKRTSWTQYF	TGTGCCAAGAGGACCAGCTGGACCCAGTACTTC
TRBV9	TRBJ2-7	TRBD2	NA	CASSVVAGSSYEQYF	TGTGCCAGCAGCGTAGTAGCGGGGAGCTCCTACGAGCAGTACTTC
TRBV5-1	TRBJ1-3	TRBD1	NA	CASNAGTGIGNTIYF	TGCGCCAGCAATGCCGGGACAGGAATTGGAAACACCATATATTTT
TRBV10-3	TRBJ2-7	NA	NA	CAISESRLVGDNEQYF	TGTGCCATCAGTGAGTCGAGACTAGTGGGGGACAACGAGCAGTACTTC
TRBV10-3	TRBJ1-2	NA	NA	CAISEVTGASYGYTF	TGTGCCATCAGTGAGGTAACGGGGGCCAGCTATGGCTACACCTTC
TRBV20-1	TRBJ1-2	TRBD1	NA	CSAAQGGAIAGYTF	TGCAGTGCTGCCCAGGGGGGAGCGATCGCTGGCTACACCTTC
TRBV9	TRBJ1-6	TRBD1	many	CASSASGTGRSPLHF	TGTGCCAGCAGCGCAAGCGGGACAGGGCGCTCACCCCTCCACTTT
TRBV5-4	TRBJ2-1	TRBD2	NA	CASSLGAGGKGGSYNEQFF	TGTGCCAGCAGCTTGGGGGCGGGAGGGAAGGGTGGCTCCTACAATGAGCAGTTCTTC
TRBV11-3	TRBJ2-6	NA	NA	CASSPHQGSSGANVLTF	TGTGCCAGCAGCCCCCACCAGGGTAGCTCTGGGGCCAACGTCCTGACTTTC
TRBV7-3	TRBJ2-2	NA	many	CASSESFTTNGELFF	TGTGCCAGCAGCGAGTCATTTACCACAAACGGGGAGCTGTTTTTT
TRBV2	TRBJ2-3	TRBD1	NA	CASRATGGARPDTQYF	TGTGCCAGCAGAGCAACAGGGGGCGCACGTCCAGATACGCAGTATTTT
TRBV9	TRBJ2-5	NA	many	CASSVAARGLRETQYF	TGTGCCAGCAGCGTAGCGGCTAGAGGTTTGCGGGAGACCCAGTACTTC
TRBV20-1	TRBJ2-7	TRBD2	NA	CSARAGGPGYF	TGCAGTGCTAGAGCGGGGGGGCCGGGGTACTTC
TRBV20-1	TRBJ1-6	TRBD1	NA	CSARDRDLINSPLHF	TGCAGTGCTAGGGACAGGGACTTGATAAATTCACCCCTCCACTTT
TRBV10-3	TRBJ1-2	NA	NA	CAISVGAPPPSRGYGYTF	TGTGCCATCAGTGTGGGTGCCCCGCCCCCCTCCCGGGGCTATGGCTACACCTTC
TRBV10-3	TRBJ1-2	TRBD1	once	CAISEGDRVFGHIF	TGTGCCATCAGTGAGGGGGACAGGGTCTTTGGCCACATCTTC
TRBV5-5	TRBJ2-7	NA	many	CASSLAAGLTYEQYF	TGTGCCAGCAGCTTGGCGGCGGGACTTACCTACGAGCAGTACTTC
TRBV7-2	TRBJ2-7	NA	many	CASSLPGAQYF	TGTGCCAGCAGCCTACCGGGGGCGCAGTACTTC
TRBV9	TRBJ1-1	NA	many	CASSVMGGLGTEAFF	TGTGCCAGCAGCGTAATGGGGGGGCTGGGGACTGAAGCTTTCTTT
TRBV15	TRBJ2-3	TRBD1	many	CATSRDQGASTDTQYF	TGTGCCACCAGCAGAGATCAGGGGGCGAGCACAGATACGCAGTATTTT
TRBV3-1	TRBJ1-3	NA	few	CASGTARPRRNTIYF	TGTGCCAGCGGGACGGCCCGCCCGAGGAGAAACACCATATATTTT
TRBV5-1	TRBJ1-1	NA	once	CASSLTNGGGEAFF	TGCGCCAGCAGCCTGACTAACGGTGGGGGTGAAGCTTTCTTT
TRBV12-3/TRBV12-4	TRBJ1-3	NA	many	CASSHARNTIYF	TGTGCCAGCAGCCATGCCCGAAACACCATATATTTT
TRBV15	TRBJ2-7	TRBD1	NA	CATKRQGMLEQYF	TGTGCCACCAAACGACAGGGGATGCTCGAGCAGTACTTC
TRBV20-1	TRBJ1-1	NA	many	CSANRVNTEAFF	TGCAGTGCTAACAGAGTGAACACTGAAGCTTTCTTT
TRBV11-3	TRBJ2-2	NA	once	CASSLGGSRELFF	TGTGCCAGCAGCCTCGGCGGGTCGCGGGAGCTGTTTTTT
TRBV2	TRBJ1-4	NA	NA	CASSETSKGGEKLFF	TGTGCCAGCAGTGAGACGTCTAAGGGAGGAGAAAAACTGTTTTTT
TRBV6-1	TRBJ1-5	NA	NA	CASRDERTYRGHQPQHF	TGTGCCAGCAGGGACGAGAGAACGTACCGCGGCCATCAGCCCCAGCATTTT
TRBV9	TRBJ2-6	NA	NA	CASSPQGANVLTF	TGTGCCAGCAGCCCTCAGGGGGCCAACGTCCTGACTTTC
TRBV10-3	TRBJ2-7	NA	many	CAISWQGNSYEQYF	TGTGCCATCAGTTGGCAGGGGAACTCCTACGAGCAGTACTTC
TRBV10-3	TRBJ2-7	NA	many	CAIARGGGYEQYF	TGTGCCATCGCAAGGGGCGGCGGCTACGAGCAGTACTTC
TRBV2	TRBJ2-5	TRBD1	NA	CATSDRDETQYF	TGTGCCACCTCGGACAGGGACGAGACCCAGTACTTC
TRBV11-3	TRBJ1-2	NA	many	CASSLEGTVNYGYTF	TGTGCCAGCAGCTTAGAAGGCACCGTTAACTATGGCTACACCTTC
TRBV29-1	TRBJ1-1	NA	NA	CSVKNTEAFF	TGCAGCGTCAAGAACACTGAAGCTTTCTTT
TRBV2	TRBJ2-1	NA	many	CASSAVGASGNEQFF	TGTGCCAGCAGTGCCGTGGGGGCGAGTGGAAATGAGCAGTTCTTC
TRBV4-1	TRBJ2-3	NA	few	CASSQEQRRTDTQYF	TGCGCCAGCAGCCAAGAACAGCGACGCACAGATACGCAGTATTTT